These 11 T cell receptor beta chains were sequenced from one sample in a study of blood T cells in healthy people across ages. Combining a sample-barcoded 5' primer with a J-beta primer mix, a second PCR ran for roughly 6 to 12 cycles. TCRdb recomputed calls from the 5' RACE reads with MiXCR, one row per CDR3 protein. The sample holds about 1.1 million distinct CDR3 sequences, 35% to 40% seen once. The sample consisted of blood. Receptors originate from a man aged 18 to 29 in good health.

This sequence joins TRBV10-3 and TRBJ1-1; TRBD1 might be the D (5 bases). Germline CDR1 reads ENHRY; CDR2 reads SYGVKD. This CDR3 region has 13 residues. With 5 bases removed from V and 4 bases from J, the gap between germline ends came to 11 bases. The CDR3 sequence is CAISLGEGTEAFF. The CDR3 DNA reads TGTGCCATCAGTCTAGGGGAGGGCACTGAAGCTTTCTTT.

This clonotype turned up a few times. The rearrangement uses TRBV7-2 and TRBJ1-2; D ambiguous. This CDR3 spans 14 amino acids. Germline assignment: CDR1 SGHTA and CDR2 FQGNSA. Trimming took 0 bases from V and 5 from J, leaving 10 bases between them. The CDR3 reads CASSLALPEYGYTF. The CDR3 nucleotides are TGTGCCAGCAGCTTAGCGCTGCCGGAATATGGCTACACCTTC.

A remark on this clonotype: This CDR3 fails to terminate in the conserved phenylalanine or tryptophan, so it likely reflects a read error. The chain combines TRBV29-1 with TRBJ2-1; TRBD1 or TRBD2 may be the D gene (5 bases each). V gave up 3 bases and J gave up 3 bases, with 18 bases separating them. The CDR3 length is 16 residues. Looked up from germline, CDR1 is SQVTM and CDR2 is ANQGSEA. The CDR3 DNA sequence: TGCAGCGTTGAGGCCCCCGGGACGTCGTTCTACAATGAGCAGTTCCTC. Translation: CSVEAPGTSFYNEQFL.

This clonotype has just a few counts. V usage is TRBV20-1 and J usage is TRBJ2-2; D is possibly TRBD2 (6 bases). The CDR3 extends over 16 amino acids. CDR1 DFQATT and CDR2 SNEGSKA come from the germline V gene (reference sequence). Trimming removed 1 base from V and 0 bases from J, with 12 bases in between. CDR3 DNA: TGCAGTGCTAGAGGGGAGGACACATCGAACACCGGGGAGCTGTTTTTT. Residues: CSARGEDTSNTGELFF.

The J gene is TRBJ2-5, the V gene TRBV20-1; 12 positions match TRBD1. CDR1 and CDR2 from the germline V gene are DFQATT and SNEGSKA (reference sequence). With 6 bases clipped from V and 5 bases from J, the junction kept 7 bases outside the gene matches. The CDR3 is made up of 14 amino acids. This CDR3 is CSAVPGQGAETQYF. The CDR3, as DNA: TGCAGTGCAGTACCGGGACAGGGGGCCGAGACCCAGTACTTC.

This chain uses TRBV27 with TRBJ1-2, with D possibly matching TRBD1 (5 bases). The CDR3 is made up of 15 amino acids. Germline values: CDR1 MNHEY, CDR2 SMNVEV (reference sequence). The V gene lost 5 bases and the J gene lost 5 bases, with 18 bases spanning the gap. CDR3 sequence: CASSRLGTPRYGYTF. CDR3 sequence (DNA): TGTGCCAGCAGTCGATTAGGGACGCCTCGGTATGGCTACACCTTC.

This rearrangement joins TRBV4-2 to TRBJ1-1; 8 nucleotides line up with TRBD1. Trimming cost V 0 bases and J 5 bases; bases outside gene matches: 5. The CDR3 totals 15 residues. Germline CDR1 LGHNA, CDR2 YNFKEQ. CDR3 coding DNA: TGTGCCAGCAGCCAAGAACAGGGGGTTGGGACTGAAGCTTTCTTT. This codes for CASSQEQGVGTEAFF.

This chain links TRBV2 with TRBJ1-6; D perhaps matches TRBD1 (5 bases). The germline CDR1 and CDR2 sequences are SNHLY and FYNNEI. The CDR3 consists of 13 residues. The V gene lost 7 bases and the J gene lost 8 bases, with 12 bases spanning the gap. CDR3 coding DNA: TGTGCCAGCACCAGGGATCCGGATTCACCCCTCCACTTT. Translation gives CASTRDPDSPLHF.

This clonotype was picked up a small number of times. The genes are TRBV20-1 and TRBJ2-7; TRBD1 matches at 11 bases. Germline V gene lookup returns CDR1 DFQATT and CDR2 SNEGSKA (reference sequence). This CDR3 contains 14 residues. In nucleotides, the CDR3 is TGCAGCACGTTAGGGACAGGGGGCTCCTACGAGCAGTACTTC. Protein sequence: CSTLGTGGSYEQYF.

V usage is TRBV6-5 and J usage is TRBJ1-6; D not certain. The V end was cut by 6 bases, the J end by 10 bases, with 13 bases between. Germline V gene lookup returns CDR1 MNHEY and CDR2 SVGAGI. The CDR3 covers 13 residues. The CDR3 sequence is CASSPRIESPLHF. The CDR3 DNA follows: TGTGCCAGCAGCCCCCGGATTGAATCACCCCTCCACTTT.

This clonotype turned up a few times. The rearrangement links TRBV12-3 or TRBV12-4 to TRBJ1-1; D is unresolved. V was trimmed by 3 bases and J by 1 base, leaving 6 bases between them. The CDR3 is 13 residues long. The CDR3 spells CASSFYRNTEAFF. The DNA of the CDR3 is TGTGCCAGCAGTTTTTATCGGAACACTGAAGCTTTCTTT.